Listed below are T cell receptor beta chains from one sample, sequenced in a study of T cells expressing NK-cell markers. TCRdb reprocessed the 5' RACE reads, with one entry per CDR3 protein and no DNA. The sample includes about 550,000 distinct CDR3 sequences. The sequencing input was blood T cells: a sorted CD56 or NKG2C T cell subset, CD4+ or CD8+ T cells, or bulk PBMC T cells (not recorded which). The receptors here all came from a man younger than 35 in good health. Both conserved end residues are part of each CDR3.

J: TRBJ2-1
V: TRBV29-1
CDR3: CSVVPGISYNEQFF

J: TRBJ2-1
V: TRBV29-1
CDR3: CSVGDDRSEQFF

J: TRBJ2-5
V: TRBV10-3
CDR3: CAISEDSWQETQYF

J: TRBJ2-7
V: TRBV7-2
CDR3: CASSLVLGGTYEQYF

J: TRBJ1-1
V: TRBV4-3
CDR3: CASSQVGEPLNTEAFF

J: TRBJ2-1
V: TRBV12-3/TRBV12-4
CDR3: CASSFGQAGSSYNEQFF

J: TRBJ2-1
V: TRBV12-3/TRBV12-4
CDR3: CASSYTETEQFF

J: TRBJ1-1
V: TRBV25-1
CDR3: CASTGGVFGTEAFF

J: TRBJ2-1
V: TRBV11-3
CDR3: CASSRGTSGSDEQFF

J: TRBJ2-1
V: TRBV11-2
CDR3: CASSSPGRDYNEQFF

J: TRBJ2-3
V: TRBV11-2
CDR3: CASSPLPGAVGSSTDTQYF

J: TRBJ2-7
V: TRBV28
CDR3: CASNGLPNYEQYF

J: TRBJ1-1
V: TRBV6-2/TRBV6-3
CDR3: CASRTVQGRTTEAFF

J: TRBJ2-1
V: TRBV12-3/TRBV12-4
CDR3: CASSLLGGTNEQFF

J: TRBJ1-1
V: TRBV29-1
CDR3: CSVTTQNTEAFF

J: TRBJ1-1
V: TRBV12-3/TRBV12-4
CDR3: CATWGVENTEAFF

J: TRBJ1-1
V: TRBV28
CDR3: CASSSQTGGNTEAFF

J: TRBJ2-1
V: TRBV7-9
CDR3: CASSSWGLAGHNEQFF

J: TRBJ2-5
V: TRBV10-3
CDR3: CAISNSRADGETQYF

J: TRBJ2-1
V: TRBV7-8
CDR3: CASSPWDSLFNEQFF

J: TRBJ2-4
V: TRBV6-5
CDR3: CASSSRPRWGAKNIQYF

J: TRBJ1-4
V: TRBV20-1
CDR3: CSARDLGRHATNEKLFF

J: TRBJ2-5
V: TRBV12-3/TRBV12-4
CDR3: CASRGVLETQYF

J: TRBJ2-1
V: TRBV5-1
CDR3: CASRQDSGPNEQFF

J: TRBJ2-6
V: TRBV29-1
CDR3: CSVAGGGSGANVLTF